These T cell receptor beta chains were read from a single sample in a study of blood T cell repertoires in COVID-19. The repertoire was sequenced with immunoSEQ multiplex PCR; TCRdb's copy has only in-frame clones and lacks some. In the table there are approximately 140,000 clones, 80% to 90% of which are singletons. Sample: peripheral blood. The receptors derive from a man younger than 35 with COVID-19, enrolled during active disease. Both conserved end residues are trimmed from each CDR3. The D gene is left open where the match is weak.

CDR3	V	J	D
ASSPRTSGHNEQF	TRBV18	TRBJ2-1	TRBD2
ASSFSPAPKETQY	TRBV5-6	TRBJ2-5	NA
ASSRDGTSGNTDTQY	TRBV18	TRBJ2-3	TRBD2
AWSVSRGLEAF	TRBV30	TRBJ1-1	NA
ATSRELTTTNEKLF	TRBV15	TRBJ1-4	NA
ASSQRGLPYEQY	TRBV3-1/TRBV3-2	TRBJ2-7	NA
ASSPTGQGDTEAF	TRBV19	TRBJ1-1	TRBD1
ARGPGSSTTYEQY	TRBV2	TRBJ2-7	NA
ASSLGDRGHYEQY	TRBV5-6	TRBJ2-7	TRBD1
ASSGTQGYT	TRBV2	TRBJ1-2	NA
ATSRVPQTRERYEQY	TRBV15	TRBJ2-7	TRBD2
ASGLAGNIQY	TRBV19	TRBJ2-4	TRBD2
ASRGQQIINSPFH	TRBV28	TRBJ1-6	TRBD1
ASSTRQGPGVAF	TRBV9	TRBJ1-1	TRBD1
ASRIGDTLYGYT	TRBV5-5	TRBJ1-2	NA